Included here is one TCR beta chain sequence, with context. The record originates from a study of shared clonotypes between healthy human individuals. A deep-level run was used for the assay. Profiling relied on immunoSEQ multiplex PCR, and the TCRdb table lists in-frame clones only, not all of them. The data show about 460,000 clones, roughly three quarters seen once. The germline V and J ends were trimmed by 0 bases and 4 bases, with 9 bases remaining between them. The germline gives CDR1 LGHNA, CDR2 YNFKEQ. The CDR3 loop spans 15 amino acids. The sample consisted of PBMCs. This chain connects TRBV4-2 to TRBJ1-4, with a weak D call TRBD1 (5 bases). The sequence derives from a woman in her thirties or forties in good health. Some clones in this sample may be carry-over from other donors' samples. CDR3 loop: CASSQEGGGNEKLFF. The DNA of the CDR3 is TGTGCCAGCAGCCAAGAGGGGGGGGGTAATGAAAAACTGTTTTTT.